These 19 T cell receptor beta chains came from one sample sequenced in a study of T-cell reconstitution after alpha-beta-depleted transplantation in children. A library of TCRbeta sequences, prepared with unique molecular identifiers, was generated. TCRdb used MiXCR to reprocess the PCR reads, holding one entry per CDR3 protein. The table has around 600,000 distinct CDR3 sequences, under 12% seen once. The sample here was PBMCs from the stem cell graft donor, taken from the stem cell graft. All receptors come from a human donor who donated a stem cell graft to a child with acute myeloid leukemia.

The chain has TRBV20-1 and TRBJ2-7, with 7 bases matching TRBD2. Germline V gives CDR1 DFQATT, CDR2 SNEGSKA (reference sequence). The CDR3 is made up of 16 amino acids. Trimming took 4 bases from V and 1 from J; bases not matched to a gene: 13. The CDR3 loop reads CSANGVERDGSYEQYF. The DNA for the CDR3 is TGCAGTGCTAACGGAGTGGAGCGGGACGGGTCCTACGAGCAGTACTTC.

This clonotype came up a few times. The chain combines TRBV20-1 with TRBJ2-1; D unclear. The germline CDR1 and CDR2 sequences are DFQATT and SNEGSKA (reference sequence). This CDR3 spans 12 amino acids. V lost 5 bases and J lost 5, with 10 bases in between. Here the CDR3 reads CSAGPLNNEQFF. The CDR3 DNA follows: TGCAGTGCTGGACCTTTAAACAATGAGCAGTTCTTC.

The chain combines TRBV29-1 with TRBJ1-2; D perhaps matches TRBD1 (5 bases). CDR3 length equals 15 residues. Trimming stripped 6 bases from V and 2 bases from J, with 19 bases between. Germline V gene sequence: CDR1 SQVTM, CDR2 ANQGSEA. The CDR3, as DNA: TGCAGCGTCGGGGATTGGGGGGGACCGAACTATGGCTACACCTTC. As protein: CSVGDWGGPNYGYTF.

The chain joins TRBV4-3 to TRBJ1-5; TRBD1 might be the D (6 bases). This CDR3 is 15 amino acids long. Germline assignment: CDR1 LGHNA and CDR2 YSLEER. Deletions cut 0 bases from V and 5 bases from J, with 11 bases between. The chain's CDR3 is CASSQEGGWDQPQHF. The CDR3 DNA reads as TGCGCCAGCAGCCAAGAAGGGGGATGGGATCAGCCCCAGCATTTT.

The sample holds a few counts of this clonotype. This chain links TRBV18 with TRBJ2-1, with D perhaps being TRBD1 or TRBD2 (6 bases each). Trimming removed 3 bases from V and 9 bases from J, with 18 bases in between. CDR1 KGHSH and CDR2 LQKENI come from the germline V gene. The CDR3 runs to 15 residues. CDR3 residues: CASSPWGAEPGEQFF. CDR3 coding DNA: TGTGCCAGCTCACCGTGGGGGGCTGAACCAGGTGAGCAGTTCTTC. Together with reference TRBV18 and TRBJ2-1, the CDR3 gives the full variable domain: NAGVMQNPRHLVRRRGQEARLRCSPMKGHSHVYWYRQLPEEGLKFMVYLQKENIIDESGMPKERFSAEFPKEGPSILRIQQVVRGDSAAYFCASSPWGAEPGEQFFGPGTRLTVL.

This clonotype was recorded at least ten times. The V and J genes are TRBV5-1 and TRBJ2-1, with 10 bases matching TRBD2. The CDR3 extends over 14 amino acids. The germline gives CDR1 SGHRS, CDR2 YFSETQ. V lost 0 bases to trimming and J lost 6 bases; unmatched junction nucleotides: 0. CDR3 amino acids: CASSLASGSNEQFF. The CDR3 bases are TGCGCCAGCAGCTTGGCTAGCGGGAGCAATGAGCAGTTCTTC. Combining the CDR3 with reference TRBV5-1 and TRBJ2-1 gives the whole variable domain KAGVTQTPRYLIKTRGQQVTLSCSPISGHRSVSWYQQTPGQGLQFLFEYFSETQRNKGNFPGRFSGRQFSNSRSEMNVSTLELGDSALYLCASSLASGSNEQFFGPGTRLTVL.

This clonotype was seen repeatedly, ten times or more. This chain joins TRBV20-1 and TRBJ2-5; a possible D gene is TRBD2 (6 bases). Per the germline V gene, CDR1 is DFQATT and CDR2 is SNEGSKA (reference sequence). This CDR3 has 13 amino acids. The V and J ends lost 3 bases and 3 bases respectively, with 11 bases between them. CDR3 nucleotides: TGCAGTGCTAGTAGGAGGGTGAAAGAGACCCAGTACTTC. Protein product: CSASRRVKETQYF.

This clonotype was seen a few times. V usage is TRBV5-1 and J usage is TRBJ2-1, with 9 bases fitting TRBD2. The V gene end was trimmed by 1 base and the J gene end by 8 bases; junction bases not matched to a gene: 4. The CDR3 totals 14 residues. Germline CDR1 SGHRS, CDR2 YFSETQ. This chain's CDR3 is CASSLTSGLYEQFF. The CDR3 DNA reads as TGCGCCAGCAGCTTGACTAGCGGGTTATATGAGCAGTTCTTC.

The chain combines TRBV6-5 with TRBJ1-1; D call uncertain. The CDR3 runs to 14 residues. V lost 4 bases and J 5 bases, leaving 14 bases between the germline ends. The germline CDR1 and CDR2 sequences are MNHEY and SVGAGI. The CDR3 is CASSLGPERTEAFF. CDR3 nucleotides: TGTGCCAGCAGTTTGGGCCCCGAACGTACTGAAGCTTTCTTT.

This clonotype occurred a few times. The CDR3 DNA is TGTGCCGTAGGGGGGCTCACTGAAGCTTTCTTT. This gives the protein CAVGGLTEAFF. The gene calls are TRBV6-5 and TRBJ1-1, with D maybe TRBD1 (6 bases). Trimming cost V 11 bases and J 4 bases, with 11 bases left between them. The CDR3 extends over 11 amino acids. The V gene's germline CDR1 is MNHEY and CDR2 SVGAGI.

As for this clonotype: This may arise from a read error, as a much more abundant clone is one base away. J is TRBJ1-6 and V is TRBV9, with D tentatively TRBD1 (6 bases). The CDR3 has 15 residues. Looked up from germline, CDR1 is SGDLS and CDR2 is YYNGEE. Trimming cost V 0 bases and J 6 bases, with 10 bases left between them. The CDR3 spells CASSVVGQRNSPLHF. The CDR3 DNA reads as TGTGCCAGCAGCGTAGTCGGACAGCGTAATTCACCCCTCCACTTT. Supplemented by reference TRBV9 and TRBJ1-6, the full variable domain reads DSGVTQTPKHLITATGQRVTLRCSPRSGDLSVYWYQQSLDQGLQFLIQYYNGEERAKGNILERFSAQQFPDLHSELNLSSLELGDSALYFCASSVVGQRNSPLHFGNGTRLTVT.

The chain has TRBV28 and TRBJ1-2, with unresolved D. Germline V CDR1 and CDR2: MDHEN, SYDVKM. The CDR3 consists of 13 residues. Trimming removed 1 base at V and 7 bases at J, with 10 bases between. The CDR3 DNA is TGTGCCAGCAGTTTATTCCCTTTGGTTGGCTACACCTTC. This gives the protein CASSLFPLVGYTF.

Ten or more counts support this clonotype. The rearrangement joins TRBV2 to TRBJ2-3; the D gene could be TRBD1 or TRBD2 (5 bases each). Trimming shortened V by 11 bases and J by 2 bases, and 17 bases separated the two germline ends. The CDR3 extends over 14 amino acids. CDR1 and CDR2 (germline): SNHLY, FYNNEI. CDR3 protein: CAYTPRGHTDTQYF. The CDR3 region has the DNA TGTGCCTACACCCCCCGGGGCCACACAGATACGCAGTATTTT.

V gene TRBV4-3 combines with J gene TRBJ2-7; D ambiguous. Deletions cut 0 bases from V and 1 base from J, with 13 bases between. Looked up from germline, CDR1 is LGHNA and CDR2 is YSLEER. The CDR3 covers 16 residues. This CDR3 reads CASSQDRWARSYEQYF. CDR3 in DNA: TGCGCCAGCAGCCAAGATAGGTGGGCCCGATCCTACGAGCAGTACTTC.

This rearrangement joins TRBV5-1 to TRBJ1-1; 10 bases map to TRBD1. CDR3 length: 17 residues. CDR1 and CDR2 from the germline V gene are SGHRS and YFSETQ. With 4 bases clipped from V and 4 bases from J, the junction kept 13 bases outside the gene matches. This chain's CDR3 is CASSAGLTGGVGTEAFF. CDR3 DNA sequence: TGCGCCAGCAGCGCCGGCTTGACAGGGGGCGTGGGCACTGAAGCTTTCTTT.

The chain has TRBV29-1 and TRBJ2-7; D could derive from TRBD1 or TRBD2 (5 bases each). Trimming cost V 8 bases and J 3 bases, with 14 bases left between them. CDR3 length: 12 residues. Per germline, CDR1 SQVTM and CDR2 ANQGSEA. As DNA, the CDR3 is TGCAGCCCTCGGGACGACTACTACGAGCAGTACTTC. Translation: CSPRDDYYEQYF.

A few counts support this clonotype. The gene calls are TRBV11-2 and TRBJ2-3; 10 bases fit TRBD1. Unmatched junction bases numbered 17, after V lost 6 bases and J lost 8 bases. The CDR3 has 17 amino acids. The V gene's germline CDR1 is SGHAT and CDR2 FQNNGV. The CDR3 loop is CASRFTSGTGEIGTQYF. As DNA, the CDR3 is TGTGCCAGCAGGTTCACCTCCGGGACAGGGGAAATTGGTACGCAGTATTTT.

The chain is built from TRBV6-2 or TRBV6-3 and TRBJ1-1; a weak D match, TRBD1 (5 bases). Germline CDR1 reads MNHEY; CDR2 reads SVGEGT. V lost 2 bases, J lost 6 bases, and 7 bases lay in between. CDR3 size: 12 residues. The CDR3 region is CASSYVGAEAFF. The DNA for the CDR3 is TGTGCCAGCAGTTACGTAGGGGCTGAAGCTTTCTTT.

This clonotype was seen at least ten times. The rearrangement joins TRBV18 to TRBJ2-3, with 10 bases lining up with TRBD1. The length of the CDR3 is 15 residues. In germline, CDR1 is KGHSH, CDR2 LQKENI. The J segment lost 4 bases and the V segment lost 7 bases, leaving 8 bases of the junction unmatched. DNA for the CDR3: TGTGCCAGCTTCTTCACCGGGACAGGGGCAGATACGCAGTATTTT. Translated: CASFFTGTGADTQYF.